Below, 3 T cell receptor beta chains from the same sample are listed, as sequenced in a study of OX40 agonist ivuxolimab in advanced cancers. Libraries were made using the immunoSEQ multiplex PCR assay. The source is immuneACCESS, and TCRdb retained only in-frame sequences with V and J called. Part of the clones is not carried over; for the studies checked, unresolved V genes explain less than half of this, and the remainder is unexplained. Across this sample there are 35,000 to 50,000 clones, with around 90% seen only once. The ten top clones hold around 18% of the sample. Material: CD4+ or CD8+ T cells sorted from blood, obtained in a trial of the OX40 agonist ivuxolimab. The receptors originated from an adult with an advanced solid tumor such as melanoma, head and neck, liver or kidney cancer.

The J gene is TRBJ2-3, the V gene TRBV4-1; D is uncertain. V dropped 4 bases and J dropped 1 base, with 6 bases sitting between them. There are 13 residues in the CDR3. Germline V gene data show CDR1 as MGHRA and CDR2 as YSYEKL. The CDR3 region is CASSRLGTDTQYF. CDR3 in DNA: TGCGCCAGCAGCCGGCTGGGCACAGATACGCAGTATTTT.

This clone appeared a few times. At one of its ends the junction is not consistent with the germline gene, which may arise from a read error. The gene calls are TRBV7-6 and TRBJ1-1; 8 bases are a match to TRBD1. Looked up from germline, CDR1 is SGHVS and CDR2 is FNYEAQ. CDR3 length: 14 amino acids. The CDR3 reads CASTLGQGITEAFF. The CDR3 DNA follows: TGTGCCAGCACCTTAGGACAGGGCATCACTGAAGCTTTCTTT.

The rearrangement joins TRBV7-9 to TRBJ2-1, with D uncertain. Germline V CDR1 and CDR2: SEHNR, FQNEAQ (reference sequence). The CDR3 has 12 amino acids. The V end lost 0 bases, the J end lost 7 bases, and 4 bases lay between the germline ends. The CDR3 loop is CASSLAFNEQFF. The DNA of the CDR3 is TGTGCCAGCAGCTTAGCGTTTAATGAGCAGTTCTTC.